Listed below are T cell receptor beta chains from one sample, sequenced in a study of T cell repertoires in cytomegalovirus infection. In TCRdb, the reads were re-called with MiXCR into one record per CDR3 protein. The sample contains more than 650,000 distinct CDR3 sequences, 35% of which appear only once. The material sequenced was PBMCs. These receptors were collected from a human donor in good health (CMV status not recorded). Some clones in this sample may be carry-over from other donors' samples. Each CDR3 is given without its conserved first and last residue.

TRBJ2-3 TRBV6-1 ASNPEPAATDTQY
TRBJ2-7 TRBV20-1 SARGLTAPREQY
TRBJ1-1 TRBV10-3 AISPTGGQLNTEAF
TRBJ2-1 TRBV25-1 ASSPIFTGTEGSNEQF
TRBJ2-3 TRBV7-8 ASSLIGGAFTDTQY
TRBJ1-4 TRBV7-9 ASSLFPTHEKLF
TRBJ1-5 TRBV20-1 SARDLTEDQPQH
TRBJ1-5 TRBV19 ASTTQGSARSNQPQH
TRBJ1-5 TRBV28 ASSFDGLGGYQPQH
TRBJ2-2 TRBV20-1 SARSVSGAHPGELF
TRBJ2-1 TRBV7-9 ASSSPGLADNEQF
TRBJ2-2 TRBV7-8 ASSLELGGSSNTGELF
TRBJ2-2 TRBV6-2/TRBV6-3 ASSYNWGSGGELF
TRBJ1-6 TRBV5-4 ASSMDPERGNSPLH
TRBJ1-6 TRBV11-2 ASSSGQGRHSPLH
TRBJ1-3 TRBV27 ASAPGALGNTIY
TRBJ1-1 TRBV18 ASSPMRTGRSDTEAF
TRBJ1-2 TRBV29-1 SVEREGYRGEDYGYT
TRBJ1-1 TRBV7-9 ASSLPARGTEAF
TRBJ2-7 TRBV30 AWAYPGLADEQY
TRBJ1-2 TRBV12-3/TRBV12-4 ASSLRTGVYT
TRBJ2-3 TRBV20-1 SASQRYRTDTQY
TRBJ1-5 TRBV15 ATSFSGGGVQPQH
TRBJ2-1 TRBV6-6 ASSNSGPYNEQF
TRBJ1-3 TRBV18 ASSPGLGDSGNTIY
TRBJ2-7 TRBV29-1 SAEGAGVGYEQY
TRBJ2-1 TRBV20-1 SAAALANEQF
TRBJ2-3 TRBV14 ASSPHHLPTDTQY
TRBJ1-4 TRBV15 ATSPGGPNEKLF
TRBJ1-1 TRBV12-3/TRBV12-4 ASSQLRGRGNTEAF
TRBJ1-4 TRBV20-1 SAREGDRGEKLF
TRBJ2-5 TRBV28 ASRNLAGETQY
TRBJ1-5 TRBV7-9 ASSLVGRQPHH
TRBJ1-6 TRBV27 ASSPTGAHRIASPLH
TRBJ2-1 TRBV14 ASSQAGMVYNEQF
TRBJ2-1 TRBV6-5 ASSYSWGEAYNEQF
TRBJ2-3 TRBV10-3 AARPGTRAPITTFTDTQY
TRBJ2-1 TRBV12-3/TRBV12-4 ASSFGQGSEQF
TRBJ1-2 TRBV11-2 ASSLGVGTANYGYT
TRBJ2-1 TRBV7-2 ASSFGGRASNEQF
TRBJ2-1 TRBV29-1 SVEDRRWEQF